One and the same sample provided the 8 T cell receptor beta chains below, sequenced in a study of shared clonotypes between healthy human individuals. The method was immunoSEQ multiplex PCR; TCRdb's version includes in-frame clones alone and lacks a portion of them. The data show around 2.5 million clones, under 95% seen once. What was sequenced was naive CD4+ T cells from PBMCs. Subset defined: CD45RA+ positively selected. Receptors originate from a young man in good health. Some clones in this sample may be carry-over from other donors' samples.

Concerning this clone: The sample contains more than one DNA sequence encoding this CDR3. The chain carries TRBV7-9 and TRBJ2-5, with 10 bases lining up with TRBD1. This CDR3 has 14 residues. CDR1 is SEHNR, CDR2 FQNEAQ, per germline (reference sequence). The V segment lost 5 bases and the J segment 5 bases; nucleotides outside the gene matches: 5. The CDR3 region is CASSQTGGGETQYF. In nucleotides, the CDR3 is TGTGCCAGCAGCCAGACAGGGGGCGGGGAGACCCAGTACTTC.

For this clone: This specimen includes other DNA sequences encoding the same CDR3. The gene calls are TRBV5-1 and TRBJ2-1; 7 bases fit TRBD1. Germline V CDR1 and CDR2: SGHRS, YFSETQ. This CDR3 spans 15 amino acids. Losses at the gene ends were 0 bases for V and 4 bases for J; bases not matched to a gene: 4. This chain's CDR3 is CASSLGGTAYNEQFF. For the CDR3, the DNA is TGCGCCAGCAGCTTGGGGGGGACAGCTTACAATGAGCAGTTCTTC. Supplemented by reference TRBV5-1 and TRBJ2-1, the full variable domain reads KAGVTQTPRYLIKTRGQQVTLSCSPISGHRSVSWYQQTPGQGLQFLFEYFSETQRNKGNFPGRFSGRQFSNSRSEMNVSTLELGDSALYLCASSLGGTAYNEQFFGPGTRLTVL.

On this clone itself: Other DNA sequences from this sample encode an identical CDR3 as well. The J gene is TRBJ1-5, the V gene TRBV6-1, with 9 bases that match TRBD1. The CDR3 runs 15 residues. V lost 5 bases to trimming and J lost 3 bases; unmatched junction nucleotides: 5. Germline lookup yields CDR1 MNHNS and CDR2 SASEGT. This chain's CDR3 is CASSLGQGLNQPQHF. The CDR3, as DNA: TGTGCCAGCAGTCTTGGACAGGGGCTCAATCAGCCCCAGCATTTT.

This chain uses TRBV19 with TRBJ1-3; TRBD1 might be the D (5 bases). V was clipped by 4 bases and J by 1 base, with 8 bases between them. CDR1 and CDR2 (germline): LNHDA, SQIVND (reference sequence). The CDR3 length is 14 residues. CDR3 amino acids: CASSKAGSGNTIYF. CDR3 coding DNA: TGTGCCAGTAGTAAAGCAGGGTCTGGAAACACCATATATTTT.

V usage is TRBV19 and J usage is TRBJ2-5; a weak D match, TRBD2 (6 bases). This CDR3 contains 14 residues. V shed 6 bases and J shed 2 bases, with 13 bases lying between them. CDR1 is LNHDA, CDR2 SQIVND, per germline (reference sequence). CDR3 bases: TGTGCCAGTAGCCGGGAGAGGGCACAAGAGACCCAGTACTTC. It yields the protein CASSRERAQETQYF.

The gene calls are TRBV25-1 and TRBJ1-1; D uncertain. V lost 7 bases and J lost 1, with 13 bases in between. The CDR3 is 14 amino acids. Germline V gives CDR1 MGHDK, CDR2 SYGVNS. CDR3 DNA: TGTGCCAGCACCCCCACACAGAGGAACACTGAAGCTTTCTTT. Amino acids: CASTPTQRNTEAFF.

The V gene is TRBV12-5, the J gene TRBJ1-1; TRBD1 matches at 9 bases. The CDR3 is 16 residues long. Germline-derived CDR1 and CDR2 are LGHNT and FRNRAP. Unmatched junction bases numbered 11, after V lost 1 base and J lost 8 bases. CDR3 DNA: TGTGCTAGTGGTTTGGCCCAAGGGACAGGGCGCCCCGAAGCTTTCTTT. This sequence encodes CASGLAQGTGRPEAFF. Full variable domain (remainder filled in from reference TRBV12-5 and TRBJ1-1): DARVTQTPRHKVTEMGQEVTMRCQPILGHNTVFWYRQTMMQGLELLAYFRNRAPLDDSGMPKDRFSAEMPDATLATLKIQPSEPRDSAVYFCASGLAQGTGRPEAFFGQGTRLTVV.

This rearrangement joins TRBV7-2 to TRBJ2-7; TRBD2 matches 8 bases. The ends lost 5 bases at V and 6 bases at J; junction bases unmatched: 9. This CDR3 comprises 14 residues. In germline, CDR1 is SGHTA, CDR2 FQGNSA. DNA of the CDR3: TGTGCCAGCAGCGCAGCGGGAGTTTTTTCCGAGCAGTACTTC. Protein: CASSAAGVFSEQYF.